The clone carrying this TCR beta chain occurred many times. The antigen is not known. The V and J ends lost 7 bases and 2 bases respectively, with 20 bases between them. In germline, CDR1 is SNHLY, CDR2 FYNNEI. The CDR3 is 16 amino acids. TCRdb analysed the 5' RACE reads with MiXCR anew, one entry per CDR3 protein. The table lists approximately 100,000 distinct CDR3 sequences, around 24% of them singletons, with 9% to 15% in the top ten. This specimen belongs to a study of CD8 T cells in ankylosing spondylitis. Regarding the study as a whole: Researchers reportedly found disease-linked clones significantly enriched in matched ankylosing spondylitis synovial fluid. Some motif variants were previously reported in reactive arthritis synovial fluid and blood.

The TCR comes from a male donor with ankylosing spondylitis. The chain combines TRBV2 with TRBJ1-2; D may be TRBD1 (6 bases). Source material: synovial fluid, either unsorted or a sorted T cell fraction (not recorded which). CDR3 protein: CASKSVGSGANYGYTF. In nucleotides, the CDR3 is TGTGCCAGCAAGTCAGTCGGGTCAGGGGCCAACTATGGCTACACCTTC.